A single sample is the source of the 9 T cell receptor beta chains below, sequenced in a study of T cell changes during pregnancy in multiple sclerosis. The table came from immunoSEQ multiplex PCR; TCRdb's copy has only in-frame clones and leaves some out. The sample holds tens of thousands of clones, approximately 90% seen once. Specimen: peripheral blood, collected after pregnancy. The receptor source for this set is a female donor with multiple sclerosis, enrolled in a pregnancy study.

CDR3 loop: CASSLLFGASGNEQFF. Here the CDR3 DNA reads TGTGCCAGCAGCTTATTATTCGGAGCCTCCGGCAATGAGCAGTTCTTC. The chain joins TRBV7-9 to TRBJ2-1; D remains unclear. The CDR3 loop spans 16 amino acids. Per the germline V gene, CDR1 is SEHNR and CDR2 is FQNEAQ (reference sequence). Trimming took 2 bases from V and 6 from J, leaving 17 bases between them.

V and J are TRBV10-3 and TRBJ2-7; 12 bases are a match to TRBD2. The CDR3 length is 17 residues. In germline, CDR1 is ENHRY, CDR2 SYGVKD. V dropped 5 bases and J dropped 2; count of bases not matched to a gene: 10. CDR3 nucleotides: TGTGCCATCAGTTTTCCAAGACTAGCGGGAGACCCCTACGAGCAGTACTTC. Translating it yields CAISFPRLAGDPYEQYF.

The rearrangement joins TRBV30 to TRBJ1-1; D is possibly TRBD1 (5 bases). This CDR3 has 14 residues. The V end lost 5 bases, the J end lost 5 bases, and 18 bases lay between the germline ends. Looked up from germline, CDR1 is GTSNPN and CDR2 is SVGIG (reference sequence). DNA of the CDR3: TGTGCCTGGGTCCCGGTCCCCAAGGGGACTGAAGCTTTCTTT. It yields the protein CAWVPVPKGTEAFF.

The genes are TRBV10-2 and TRBJ2-1, with D unresolved. This CDR3 spans 17 amino acids. Germline V gene data show CDR1 as WSHSY and CDR2 as SAAADI. Trimming removed 5 bases from V and 4 bases from J, with 21 bases in between. CDR3 residues: CASSNRQPPRYYNEQFF. In nucleotides, the CDR3 is TGCGCCAGCAGTAATAGGCAGCCCCCGAGGTATTACAATGAGCAGTTCTTC.

This clone was recorded once. The chain combines TRBV10-3 with TRBJ2-7, with D possibly TRBD1 on 6 matching bases. CDR1 and CDR2 (germline): ENHRY, SYGVKD. The CDR3 has 13 residues. The V end lost 10 bases, the J end lost 6 bases, and 19 bases lay between the germline ends. The CDR3 DNA reads TGTGCCACCCGACAGGAAGGGGGTATCGAGCAGTACTTC. The encoded protein is CATRQEGGIEQYF.

The rearrangement uses TRBV11-2 and TRBJ1-2; 8 nucleotides match TRBD1. Germline CDR1 SGHAT, CDR2 FQNNGV. Trimming removed 3 bases from V and 4 bases from J; junction bases left unmatched: 4. This CDR3 is built from 14 residues. The CDR3 nucleotides read TGTGCCAGCAGCTTCGGGACAGGAACCTATGGCTACACCTTC. This sequence encodes CASSFGTGTYGYTF.

This rearrangement joins TRBV28 to TRBJ1-1, with D hard to call. The V end was cut by 6 bases, the J end by 2 bases, with 19 bases between. The CDR3 covers 16 residues. CDR1 is MDHEN and CDR2 is SYDVKM in the germline V gene. The CDR3 spells CASSPPEAGLNTEAFF. The CDR3 DNA reads TGTGCCAGCAGCCCCCCGGAGGCAGGCCTTAACACTGAAGCTTTCTTT.

The chain is built from TRBV7-9 and TRBJ1-4, with D possibly TRBD1 on 6 matching bases. Trimming cost V 4 bases and J 0 bases, with 12 bases left between them. The CDR3 extends over 16 amino acids. The germline V gene encodes CDR1 SEHNR and CDR2 FQNEAQ (reference sequence). CDR3 protein: CASSSPKGATNEKLFF. The CDR3 nucleotides are TGTGCCAGCAGCTCGCCAAAGGGGGCAACTAATGAAAAACTGTTTTTT.

J is TRBJ2-1 and V is TRBV5-4, with 7 nucleotides matching TRBD2. CDR3 length: 17 residues. After removal of 4 bases from V and 0 bases from J, the junction contained 10 bases not matched to a gene. Germline lookup yields CDR1 SGHNT and CDR2 YYREEE (reference sequence). The CDR3 here is CASSRGGGRSSYNEQFF. The CDR3, as DNA: TGTGCCAGCAGCCGGGGTGGCGGGAGAAGCTCCTACAATGAGCAGTTCTTC.